The 10 T cell receptor beta chains listed next were all sequenced from one sample in a study of T cell clonality in common variable immunodeficiency. The data were produced by immunoSEQ multiplex PCR, yet TCRdb's version contains in-frame clones alone and is incomplete. Listed for the sample are 75,000 to 85,000 clones, none seen a single time. The material sequenced was peripheral blood mononuclear cells. The receptors stem from a person between 18 and 75 years old in good health.

This clone was counted many times. The read halts 3 residues ahead of the CDR3 end, with the missing end drawn from the germline J gene. This chain joins TRBV18 and TRBJ2-3; 8 bases line up with TRBD1. The junction had 7 bases not matched to a gene; V was cut back by 8 bases and J by 6 bases. The CDR3 contains 13 residues. Germline lookup yields CDR1 KGHSH and CDR2 LQKENI. The sequenced CDR3 bases are TGTGCCAGCACGTACCGACAGGGGGATACG. Amino acid sequence: CASTYRQGDT. The complete CDR3 protein is CASTYRQGDTQYF.

This clone was seen repeatedly, ten times or more. The read terminates 3 residues before the CDR3 end, so the remaining end is supplied by the germline J gene. This sequence joins TRBV20-1 and TRBJ2-1, with TRBD2 matching 11 bases. With V trimmed by 3 bases and J by 8 bases, 24 bases remained unmatched. Germline CDR1 and CDR2: DFQATT and SNEGSKA (reference sequence). The CDR3 is 20 residues long. CDR3 sequence reads: CSARERFKGERLAGRYEQFF. The sequenced part of the CDR3 DNA is TGCAGTGCTAGGGAACGGTTCAAGGGGGAAAGACTAGCGGGAAGGTATGAG.

This clone was counted many times. The CDR3 end is not reached by the read, which stops 3 residues before it; the germline J gene fills it in. V usage is TRBV5-6 and J usage is TRBJ1-1; D is perhaps TRBD1 (6 bases). Trimming removed 3 bases at V and 7 bases at J, with 16 bases between. The CDR3 runs 14 residues. The germline V gene encodes CDR1 SGHDT and CDR2 YYEEEE. Incomplete CDR3 DNA: TGTGCCAGCAGCTCCGGGGGGGGGCTAGATGAA. Translation gives CASSSGGGLDE. The entire CDR3 is CASSSGGGLDEAFF.

This clone has at least ten counts. The read terminates 3 residues ahead of where the CDR3 ends, so the germline J gene completes it. Distinct nucleotide sequences in the sample also encode this CDR3. The chain is built from TRBV5-1 and TRBJ2-6, with 8 positions matching TRBD1. CDR3 length: 15 residues. The V gene end was trimmed by 4 bases and the J gene end by 0 bases; junction bases not matched to a gene: 0. CDR1 SGHRS and CDR2 YFSETQ come from the germline V gene. The CDR3 DNA, read in part, is TGCGCCAGCAGCCAGGGGGCCTCTGGGGCCAACGTC. Protein: CASSQGASGANV. In full, the CDR3 reads CASSQGASGANVLTF.

This clone was counted ten times or more. The observed sequence ends 3 residues before the CDR3 terminus, with the missing tail filled in from the germline J gene. This chain links TRBV19 with TRBJ2-3, with TRBD1 identical over 7 bases. The germline CDR1 and CDR2 sequences are LNHDA and SQIVND (reference sequence). This CDR3 comprises 15 residues. J lost 2 bases, V lost 4 bases, and 6 bases had no gene match. The covered CDR3 bases are TGTGCCAGTAGTAACAGGGGTTTCCCCACAGATACG. It yields the protein CASSNRGFPTDT. The CDR3 in its entirety is CASSNRGFPTDTQYF.

This clone was recorded at least ten times. The read stops 3 residues short of the end of the CDR3; the missing end is completed from the germline J gene. The chain joins TRBV7-2 to TRBJ2-7; tentatively, D is TRBD1 (6 bases). Per germline, CDR1 SGHTA and CDR2 FQGNSA. The germline V and J ends were trimmed by 5 bases and 2 bases, with 10 bases remaining between them. CDR3 length: 13 amino acids. The CDR3 sequence: CASSQDSAYEQYF. CDR3 DNA, as far as it was read: TGTGCCAGCAGCCAGGACAGCGCCTACGAG.

This clone was counted many times. The CDR3 goes on 3 residues after the read ends, and that part is filled in from the germline J gene. This chain connects TRBV7-2 to TRBJ2-1; 8 nucleotides match TRBD1. The CDR3 sequence is 16 residues long. Germline-derived CDR1 and CDR2 are SGHTA and FQGNSA. V lost 0 bases and J lost 0; bases outside the gene matches: 1. The CDR3 loop reads CASSLATGGSYNEQFF. The covered CDR3 bases are TGTGCCAGCAGCTTAGCCACAGGGGGCTCCTACAATGAG. Based on the CDR3 plus reference TRBV7-2 and TRBJ2-1, the full variable domain is GAGVSQSPSNKVTEKGKDVELRCDPISGHTALYWYRQSLGQGLEFLIYFQGNSAPDKSGLPSDRFSAERTGGSVSTLTIQRTQQEDSAVYLCASSLATGGSYNEQFFGPGTRLTVL.

A note on this clone: The DNA ends 3 residues before the CDR3 does, and the rest of the CDR3 is filled in from the germline J gene. The rearrangement joins TRBV20-1 to TRBJ2-7, with D uncertain. The CDR3 is made up of 9 amino acids. The ends were cut back, 6 bases at V and 6 bases at J, with 6 bases in the middle. Germline CDR1 reads DFQATT; CDR2 reads SNEGSKA (reference sequence). Here the CDR3 reads CSAGGEQYF. The DNA read from the CDR3 is TGCAGTGCAGGCGGCGAG.

This clone was seen ten or more times. Incomplete CDR3 DNA: TGTGCCAGCAGCCCATCCCTACCTTCCTACAATGAG. This encodes CASSPSLPSYNE. The full CDR3 sequence reads CASSPSLPSYNEQFF. The rearrangement links TRBV7-9 to TRBJ2-1, with D uncertain. The sequence runs out 3 residues before the end of the CDR3; the remainder is reconstructed from the germline J gene. V was pared by 5 bases and J by 1 base, with 12 bases between. Per germline, CDR1 SEHNR and CDR2 FQNEAQ (reference sequence). CDR3 length: 15 amino acids.

This clone was counted ten times or more. The CDR3 end lies 3 residues beyond the end of the read and is filled in from the germline J gene. V gene TRBV30 combines with J gene TRBJ2-7; 8 positions match TRBD1. V trimming: 4 bases; J trimming: 4 bases; junction bases outside the gene matches: 3. The CDR3 runs to 12 residues. Germline CDR1 GTSNPN, CDR2 SVGIG (reference sequence). The CDR3 bases that were read are TGTGCCTGGAATCAGGGGGCATACGAG. Its protein product is CAWNQGAYE. The complete CDR3 sequence is CAWNQGAYEQYF.